A selection of T cell receptor beta chains follows, all from one sample in a study of T cell responses to AZD1222 COVID-19 vaccine. Profiled with immunoSEQ multiplex PCR; TCRdb holds only in-frame clones, not every one. The table has 110,000 to 150,000 clones, more than 70% seen once. Sample: peripheral blood, taken on day 0 of AZD1222 vaccination. These receptors all come from an adult in good health. Each CDR3 is given without its conserved first and last residue.

v_call	j_call	cdr3_aa
TRBV7-8	TRBJ1-1	ASSSLTRDFNTEAF
TRBV7-6	TRBJ1-6	ASSLTGQYNSPLH
TRBV13	TRBJ1-6	ASSPTGSSYNSPLH
TRBV5-1	TRBJ2-5	ASSLSLAGRIGETQY
TRBV7-6	TRBJ2-2	ASNPSGRANTGELF
TRBV6-2/TRBV6-3	TRBJ2-2	ASSYPNGELF
TRBV5-6	TRBJ1-2	ASSLGYFDYGYT
TRBV12-3/TRBV12-4	TRBJ1-1	ASSQAGNTEAF
TRBV9	TRBJ2-7	ASSVGTAPSYEQY
TRBV6-5	TRBJ2-3	ATRQGLSTDTQY
TRBV7-2	TRBJ1-3	ASSSDRGNTIY
TRBV28	TRBJ1-5	ASSFGTGSNQPQH
TRBV3-1/TRBV3-2	TRBJ1-5	ASSLGRASGPQH
TRBV9	TRBJ1-1	ASSAYRGANTEAF
TRBV5-4	TRBJ2-7	ASSLQLAGGEQY
TRBV2	TRBJ2-1	ASSKLLYNEQF
TRBV3-1/TRBV3-2	TRBJ2-1	ASSPAGLSYNEQF
TRBV2	TRBJ1-1	ASSAGAMKPF
TRBV28	TRBJ2-7	ASSQIDRTYEQY
TRBV28	TRBJ2-7	ASSLRAVWEFYEQY
TRBV9	TRBJ2-2	ASSPRVGLYTGELF
TRBV2	TRBJ1-6	ASSGVPYNSPLH
TRBV19	TRBJ2-5	ASTATGSGQETQY
TRBV7-3	TRBJ2-1	ASSPQLVSYNEQF
TRBV20-1	TRBJ1-2	SASREGSANYGYT
TRBV27	TRBJ1-1	ASSHGSGTEAF
TRBV5-4	TRBJ2-5	ASSPRAAHQETQY
TRBV19	TRBJ1-2	ASSIQNYGYT
TRBV7-2	TRBJ1-2	ASSLGLRGASLSGYT
TRBV6-1	TRBJ1-2	ASSEGPGTGGNYGYT
TRBV19	TRBJ2-1	ASSRGTSLIGNEQF
TRBV24-1	TRBJ2-2	ATSEGRGELF
TRBV6-5	TRBJ1-2	ASTNRGYYGYT
TRBV4-2	TRBJ1-4	ASSQDETAFNEKLF
TRBV28	TRBJ1-2	ASSLIQGYGYT
TRBV6-5	TRBJ1-6	ASSYATGRGIPLH
TRBV30	TRBJ1-6	AWITARSPLH
TRBV4-2	TRBJ1-2	ASSDGQEIYGYT
TRBV6-2/TRBV6-3	TRBJ2-1	ASSLETRGANEQF
TRBV28	TRBJ1-5	ASSLGSGDQPQH
TRBV10-3	TRBJ1-4	AISEVSFLATNEKLF
TRBV7-2	TRBJ1-4	ASNDRKASEKLF
TRBV16	TRBJ2-7	ASSNRRGLYEQY
TRBV19	TRBJ1-5	ASSMGVRVPQH
TRBV6-5	TRBJ1-2	ASSWDRTYGYT